This TCR beta chain is from a study of OX40 agonist ivuxolimab in advanced cancers. Turning to the study itself: Prior anti-PD-1, anti-PD-L1 or anti-CTLA-4 therapy did not bar entry, and approximately 40% had some.

Here immunoSEQ multiplex PCR was the method, and the copy in TCRdb shows in-frame clones only, minus some. Here the sample spans more than 65,000 clones, roughly four fifths being singletons. J gave up 3 bases and V 1 base, and 7 bases lay outside the gene matches. Looked up from germline, CDR1 is SGHDT and CDR2 is YYEEEE. The CDR3 is 15 amino acids. The chain joins TRBV5-6 to TRBJ2-7; TRBD1 matches 7 bases. Here the sequenced sample was CD4+ or CD8+ T cells sorted from blood, taken in a trial of the OX40 agonist ivuxolimab. The source of this sequence is an adult with an advanced solid tumor such as melanoma, head and neck, liver or kidney cancer. CDR3 sequence reads: CASSLITGVIYEQYF. In nucleotides, the CDR3 is TGTGCCAGCAGCTTGATCACAGGGGTAATCTACGAGCAGTACTTC.